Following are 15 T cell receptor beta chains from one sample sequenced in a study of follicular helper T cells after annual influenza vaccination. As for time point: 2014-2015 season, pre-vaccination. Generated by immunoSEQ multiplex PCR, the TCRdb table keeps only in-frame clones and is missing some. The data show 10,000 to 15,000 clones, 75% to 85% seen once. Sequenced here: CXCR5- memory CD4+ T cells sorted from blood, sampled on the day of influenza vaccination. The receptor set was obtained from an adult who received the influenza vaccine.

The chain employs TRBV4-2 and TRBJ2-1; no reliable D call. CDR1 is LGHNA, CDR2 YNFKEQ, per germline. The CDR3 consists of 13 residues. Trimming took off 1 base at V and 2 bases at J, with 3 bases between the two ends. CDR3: CASSQGAYNEQFF. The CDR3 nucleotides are TGTGCCAGCAGCCAAGGGGCCTACAATGAGCAGTTCTTC.

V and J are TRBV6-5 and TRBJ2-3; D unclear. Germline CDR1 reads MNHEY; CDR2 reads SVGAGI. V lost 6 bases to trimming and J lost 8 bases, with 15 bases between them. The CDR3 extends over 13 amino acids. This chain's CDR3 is CASSRGLGATQYF. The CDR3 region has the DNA TGTGCCAGCAGCCGCGGCCTAGGTGCTACGCAGTATTTT.

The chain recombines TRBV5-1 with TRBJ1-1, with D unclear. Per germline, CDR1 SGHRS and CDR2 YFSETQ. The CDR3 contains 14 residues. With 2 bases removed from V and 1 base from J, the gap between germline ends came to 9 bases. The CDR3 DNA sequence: TGCGCCAGCAGCTTCCGACGGGGGAACACTGAAGCTTTCTTT. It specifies CASSFRRGNTEAFF.

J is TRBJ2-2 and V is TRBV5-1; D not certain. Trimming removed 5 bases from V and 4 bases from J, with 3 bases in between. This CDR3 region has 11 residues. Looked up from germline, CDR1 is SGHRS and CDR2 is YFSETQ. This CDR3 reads CASRVTGELFF. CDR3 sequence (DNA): TGCGCCAGCAGGGTCACCGGGGAGCTGTTTTTT. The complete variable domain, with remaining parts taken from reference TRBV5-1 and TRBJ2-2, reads KAGVTQTPRYLIKTRGQQVTLSCSPISGHRSVSWYQQTPGQGLQFLFEYFSETQRNKGNFPGRFSGRQFSNSRSEMNVSTLELGDSALYLCASRVTGELFFGEGSRLTVL.

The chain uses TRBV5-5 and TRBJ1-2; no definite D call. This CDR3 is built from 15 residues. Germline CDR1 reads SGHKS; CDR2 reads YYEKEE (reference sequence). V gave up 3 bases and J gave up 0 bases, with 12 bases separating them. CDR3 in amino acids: CASSSDPLANYGYTF. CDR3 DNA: TGTGCCAGCAGCTCGGACCCCTTAGCTAACTATGGCTACACCTTC. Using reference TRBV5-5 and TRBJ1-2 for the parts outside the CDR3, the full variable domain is DAGVTQSPTHLIKTRGQQVTLRCSPISGHKSVSWYQQVLGQGPQFIFQYYEKEERGRGNFPDRFSARQFPNYSSELNVNALLLGDSALYLCASSSDPLANYGYTFGSGTRLTVV.

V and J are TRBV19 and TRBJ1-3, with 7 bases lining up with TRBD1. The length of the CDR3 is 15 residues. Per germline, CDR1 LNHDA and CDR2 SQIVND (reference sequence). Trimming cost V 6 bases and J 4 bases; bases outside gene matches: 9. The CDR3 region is CASSPLQGTGNTIYF. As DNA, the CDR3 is TGTGCCAGTAGCCCACTACAGGGGACCGGAAACACCATATATTTT.

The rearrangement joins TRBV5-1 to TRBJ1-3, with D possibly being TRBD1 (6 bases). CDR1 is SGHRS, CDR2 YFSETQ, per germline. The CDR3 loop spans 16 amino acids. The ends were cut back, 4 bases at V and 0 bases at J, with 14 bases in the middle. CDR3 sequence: CASSAAGHSSGNTIYF. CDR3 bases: TGCGCCAGCAGCGCCGCGGGACACAGCTCTGGAAACACCATATATTTT.

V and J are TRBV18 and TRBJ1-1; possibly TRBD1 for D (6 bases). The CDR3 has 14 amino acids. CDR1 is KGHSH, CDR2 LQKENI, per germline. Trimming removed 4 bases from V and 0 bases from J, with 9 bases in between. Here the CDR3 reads CASSLGAMNTEAFF. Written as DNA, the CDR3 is TGTGCCAGCTCACTGGGGGCCATGAACACTGAAGCTTTCTTT.

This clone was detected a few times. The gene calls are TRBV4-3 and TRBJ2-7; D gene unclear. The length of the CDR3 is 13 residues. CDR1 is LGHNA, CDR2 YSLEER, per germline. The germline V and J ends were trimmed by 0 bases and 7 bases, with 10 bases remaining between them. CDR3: CASSQDHGREQYF. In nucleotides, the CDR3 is TGCGCCAGCAGCCAAGATCACGGCAGGGAGCAGTACTTC.

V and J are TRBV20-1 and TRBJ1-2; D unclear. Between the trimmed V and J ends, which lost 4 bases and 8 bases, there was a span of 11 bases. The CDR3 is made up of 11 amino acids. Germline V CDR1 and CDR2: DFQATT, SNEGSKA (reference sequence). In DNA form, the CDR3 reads TGCAGTGCTATAAAGCAGCCGGGCTACACCTTC. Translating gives CSAIKQPGYTF.

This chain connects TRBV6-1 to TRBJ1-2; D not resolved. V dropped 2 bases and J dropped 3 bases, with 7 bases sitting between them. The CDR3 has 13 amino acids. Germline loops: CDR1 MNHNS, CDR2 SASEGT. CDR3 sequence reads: CASSEFEDYGYTF. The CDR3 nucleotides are TGTGCCAGCAGTGAATTTGAGGACTATGGCTACACCTTC.

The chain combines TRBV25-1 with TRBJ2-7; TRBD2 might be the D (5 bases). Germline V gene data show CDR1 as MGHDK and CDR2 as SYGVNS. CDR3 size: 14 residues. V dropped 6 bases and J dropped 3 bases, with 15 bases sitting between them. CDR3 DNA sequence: TGTGCCAGCAGCCGAGGCGGGTTGTACTACGAGCAGTACTTC. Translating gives CASSRGGLYYEQYF.

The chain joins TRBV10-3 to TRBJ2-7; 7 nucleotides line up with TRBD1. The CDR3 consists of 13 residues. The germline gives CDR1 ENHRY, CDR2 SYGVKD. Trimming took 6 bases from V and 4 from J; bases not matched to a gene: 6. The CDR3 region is CAIRGTVGYEQYF. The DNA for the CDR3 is TGTGCCATCAGGGGGACAGTGGGATACGAGCAGTACTTC.

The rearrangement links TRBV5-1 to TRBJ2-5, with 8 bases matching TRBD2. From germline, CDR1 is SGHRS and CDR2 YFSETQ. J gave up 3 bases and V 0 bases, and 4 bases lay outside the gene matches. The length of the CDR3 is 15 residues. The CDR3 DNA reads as TGCGCCAGCAGCTTGGCGGGGACTAGGGAAGAGACCCAGTACTTC. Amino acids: CASSLAGTREETQYF.

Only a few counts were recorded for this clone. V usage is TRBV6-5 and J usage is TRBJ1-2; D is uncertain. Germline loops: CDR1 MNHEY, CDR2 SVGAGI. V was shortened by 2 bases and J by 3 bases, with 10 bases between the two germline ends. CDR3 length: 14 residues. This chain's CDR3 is CASSYVNTDYGYTF. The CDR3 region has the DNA TGTGCCAGCAGTTACGTGAACACCGACTATGGCTACACCTTC.